Sequencing of this T cell receptor beta chain was carried out in a study of T cells after yellow fever vaccination. The CDR3 has 13 amino acids. In germline, CDR1 is KGHSH, CDR2 LQKENI. Trimming took off 0 bases at V and 4 bases at J, with 6 bases between the two ends. 5'RACE template switching produced TCR cDNA carrying a universal primer site and UMIs. TCRdb itself ran the 5' RACE reads through MiXCR, one entry per CDR3 protein. The sample includes 27,000 or so distinct CDR3 sequences, roughly 4.5% seen only once; the top ten take 45% to 50%. Whole-study findings and limits: Reappearance after the booster was seen for most primary-vaccination clones, at roughly 96% CD4 and less than 90% CD8.

There are many counts of this clonotype. The antigen is not known. The sample here was CD8+ T cells sorted from PBMCs, taken 5 days after the yellow fever booster vaccination. This TCR was recovered from a man in his thirties or forties who received the YFV17D yellow fever vaccine. This sequence joins TRBV18 and TRBJ1-1; D is ambiguous. CDR3: CASSPPGFTEAFF. The CDR3 DNA reads as TGTGCCAGCTCACCACCAGGGTTCACTGAAGCTTTCTTT.